This passage covers 26 T cell receptor beta chains from one sample sequenced in a study of cytomegalovirus exposure and HLA in healthy donors. PCR employed 60 Vbeta and 13 Jbeta primers. This table comes from immunoSEQ multiplex PCR, and its TCRdb copy is limited to in-frame clones, with some not included. The sample contains 180,000 or so clones, around 74% of which appear only once. The sample consisted of PBMCs. The receptor set was obtained from a male donor in good health and CMV-seronegative.

The chain has TRBV6-5 and TRBJ2-7; TRBD1 aligns across 8 bases. CDR3 length: 14 residues. The V gene end was trimmed by 2 bases and the J gene end by 3 bases; junction bases not matched to a gene: 3. Germline assignment: CDR1 MNHEY and CDR2 SVGAGI. The CDR3 sequence: CASSYGTGIYEQYF. In DNA form, the CDR3 reads TGTGCCAGCAGTTACGGGACAGGAATCTACGAGCAGTACTTC.

The rearrangement joins TRBV7-2 to TRBJ2-1, with a weak D call TRBD1 (5 bases). V lost 4 bases, J lost 0 bases, and 10 bases lay in between. The germline V gene encodes CDR1 SGHTA and CDR2 FQGNSA. CDR3 length: 15 residues. The CDR3 DNA follows: TGTGCCAGCAGCTATCGACAGAGCTCCTACAATGAGCAGTTCTTC. It encodes CASSYRQSSYNEQFF. The whole variable domain, filled in from reference TRBV7-2 and TRBJ2-1, reads GAGVSQSPSNKVTEKGKDVELRCDPISGHTALYWYRQSLGQGLEFLIYFQGNSAPDKSGLPSDRFSAERTGGSVSTLTIQRTQQEDSAVYLCASSYRQSSYNEQFFGPGTRLTVL.

The chain uses TRBV19 and TRBJ1-5, with D possibly matching TRBD1 (5 bases). Germline CDR1 is LNHDA and CDR2 is SQIVND (reference sequence). This CDR3 has 13 amino acids. V gave up 8 bases and J gave up 9 bases, with 17 bases separating them. The CDR3 is CASGRTGVGPQHF. In nucleotides, the CDR3 is TGTGCCAGTGGAAGGACGGGGGTAGGGCCCCAGCATTTT.

The chain couples TRBV6-6 to TRBJ1-5; D call uncertain. Germline-derived CDR1 and CDR2 are MNHNY and SVGAGI (reference sequence). Trimming pared 7 bases from V and 0 bases from J, leaving 10 bases between. The CDR3 consists of 14 residues. The CDR3 here is CASTQEGSNQPQHF. The CDR3 region has the DNA TGTGCCAGCACCCAGGAAGGTAGCAATCAGCCCCAGCATTTT.

On this clone: Distinct nucleotide sequences in the sample also encode this CDR3. The chain uses TRBV7-3 and TRBJ2-2; D not resolved. The CDR3 length is 12 residues. The V and J ends lost 4 bases and 3 bases respectively, with 3 bases between them. Germline V gives CDR1 SGHTA, CDR2 FQGTGA. The DNA of the CDR3 is TGTGCCAGCAGCTCTTACACCGGGGAGCTGTTTTTT. This codes for CASSSYTGELFF.

The rearrangement links TRBV4-3 to TRBJ1-4; tentatively, D is TRBD1 (6 bases). Trimming cost V 6 bases and J 4 bases, with 9 bases left between them. Per germline, CDR1 LGHNA and CDR2 YSLEER. This CDR3 region has 13 residues. The CDR3 coding sequence is TGCGCCAGCAGGGACAGTATTAATGAAAAACTGTTTTTT. Translated, it gives CASRDSINEKLFF.

The chain combines TRBV6-6 with TRBJ2-1; weak D call: TRBD2 (6 bases). Germline CDR1 is MNHNY and CDR2 is SVGAGI (reference sequence). V lost 4 bases, J lost 8 bases, and 18 bases lay in between. The CDR3 consists of 15 residues. CDR3 bases: TGTGCCAGCAGTTTGAACGGGGGAAGGGCCCATGAGCAGTTCTTC. Amino acid sequence: CASSLNGGRAHEQFF.

The V gene is TRBV6-1, the J gene TRBJ2-1; 10 nucleotides line up with TRBD1. Germline loops: CDR1 MNHNS, CDR2 SASEGT. This CDR3 is 15 amino acids long. Trimming took 7 bases from V and 2 from J; bases not matched to a gene: 5. CDR3 in DNA: TGTGCCAGCAACCCCGGGACAGGGGCCTACAATGAGCAGTTCTTC. It specifies CASNPGTGAYNEQFF.

J is TRBJ1-1 and V is TRBV30; TRBD1 matches 7 bases. The germline gives CDR1 GTSNPN, CDR2 SVGIG (reference sequence). J gave up 13 bases and V 2 bases, and 13 bases lay outside the gene matches. This CDR3 has 13 residues. The CDR3 loop is CAWSPTSGTENFF. CDR3 DNA: TGTGCCTGGAGTCCTACTTCCGGGACAGAAAATTTCTTT.

The genes are TRBV9 and TRBJ2-7; 7 bases fit TRBD1. Germline V lookup: CDR1 SGDLS, CDR2 YYNGEE. J was trimmed by 5 bases and V by 2 bases; bases with no gene match: 4. The CDR3 consists of 13 residues. The CDR3 loop is CASSVTGYNEQYF. The CDR3 DNA is TGTGCCAGCAGCGTGACAGGGTACAACGAGCAGTACTTC.

This chain uses TRBV7-8 with TRBJ1-1, with 9 bases aligning to TRBD1. Trimming took 4 bases from V and 6 from J; bases not matched to a gene: 9. The CDR3 spans 15 residues. Germline CDR1 reads SGHVS; CDR2 reads FQNEAQ. CDR3 sequence (DNA): TGTGCCAGCAGCTCACCAACCGGGACAGGGTCTGAAGCTTTCTTT. This translates into CASSSPTGTGSEAFF.

This sequence joins TRBV14 and TRBJ2-3; 10 nucleotides line up with TRBD2. The CDR3 contains 16 residues. V dropped 5 bases and J dropped 2; count of bases not matched to a gene: 7. Germline-derived CDR1 and CDR2 are SGHDN and FVKESK. The CDR3 coding sequence is TGTGCCAGCAGCAACCTAGCGGGAGTGTACACAGATACGCAGTATTTT. This sequence encodes CASSNLAGVYTDTQYF.

This chain connects TRBV28 to TRBJ1-6; D call uncertain. The CDR3 has 17 amino acids. Looked up from germline, CDR1 is MDHEN and CDR2 is SYDVKM. V was trimmed by 2 bases and J by 3 bases, leaving 14 bases between them. This chain's CDR3 is CASSLPPPVVYNSPLHF. The CDR3 nucleotides read TGTGCCAGCAGTTTACCCCCACCAGTGGTCTATAATTCACCCCTCCACTTT.

The chain joins TRBV7-9 to TRBJ1-5; D is perhaps TRBD1 (5 bases). The CDR3 contains 17 residues. V was clipped by 5 bases and J by 0 bases, with 17 bases between them. The germline V gene has CDR1 SEHNR and CDR2 FQNEAQ (reference sequence). In DNA, the CDR3 is TGTGCCAGCAGCGATGCCCGGGGGGTCTATAGCAATCAGCCCCAGCATTTT. Its translation is CASSDARGVYSNQPQHF.

The V call is TRBV12-5, the J call TRBJ2-5; 10 bases line up with TRBD1. Unmatched junction bases numbered 11, after V lost 5 bases and J lost 5 bases. Germline values: CDR1 LGHNT, CDR2 FRNRAP. This CDR3 comprises 16 residues. The CDR3 region is CASGVGRQGAAETQYF. The CDR3 DNA sequence: TGTGCTAGTGGTGTAGGGAGACAGGGGGCGGCGGAGACCCAGTACTTC.

This clone was recorded a few times. The CDR3 reads CASSHKEGQPQHF. In nucleotides, the CDR3 is TGCGCCAGCAGCCACAAAGAGGGACAGCCCCAGCATTTT. The J gene is TRBJ1-5, the V gene TRBV4-3, with D unclear. CDR3 length: 13 residues. CDR1 is LGHNA and CDR2 is YSLEER in the germline V gene. V shed 3 bases and J shed 7 bases, with 10 bases lying between them.

The rearrangement links TRBV6-5 to TRBJ2-1, with 9 bases fitting TRBD1. CDR1 and CDR2 from the germline V gene are MNHEY and SVGAGI. Trimming cost V 6 bases and J 12 bases; bases outside gene matches: 15. The CDR3 loop spans 15 amino acids. The DNA of the CDR3 is TGTGCCAGCAGAAATTCCGGGACAGGGAAGCTGGGGCAGTTCTTC. Translating it yields CASRNSGTGKLGQFF.

V and J are TRBV19 and TRBJ2-5, with D unclear. Trimming removed 1 base from V and 1 base from J, with 4 bases in between. The CDR3 is made up of 13 amino acids. The germline gives CDR1 LNHDA, CDR2 SQIVND (reference sequence). CDR3 residues: CASSIGLQETQYF. The CDR3 DNA is TGTGCCAGTAGTATAGGACTCCAAGAGACCCAGTACTTC.

The J gene is TRBJ2-7, the V gene TRBV25-1, with D perhaps matching TRBD1 (6 bases). CDR3 size: 14 residues. With 5 bases removed from V and 3 bases from J, the gap between germline ends came to 14 bases. The germline gives CDR1 MGHDK, CDR2 SYGVNS. The CDR3 loop is CASSIVGTHYEQYF. DNA for the CDR3: TGTGCCAGCAGTATCGTCGGGACACACTACGAGCAGTACTTC.

This clone was detected only once. V is TRBV7-2 and J is TRBJ1-5; D might be TRBD1 (6 bases). This CDR3 has 13 amino acids. CDR1 and CDR2 from the germline V gene are SGHTA and FQGNSA. V was clipped by 1 base and J by 7 bases, with 8 bases between them. CDR3 in DNA: TGTGCCAGCAGCTTAGACAGGGAACAGCCCCAGCATTTT. The encoded protein is CASSLDREQPQHF.

The CDR3 nucleotides are TGCGCCAGCAGCCAAGAAGGGGGCAGGGAAGGAATTTGGACAGATACGCAGTATTTT. Translated, it gives CASSQEGGREGIWTDTQYF. J is TRBJ2-3 and V is TRBV4-3; 7 bases fit TRBD1. This CDR3 contains 19 residues. With 0 bases clipped from V and 3 bases from J, the junction kept 15 bases outside the gene matches. Looked up from germline, CDR1 is LGHNA and CDR2 is YSLEER.

The rearrangement links TRBV28 to TRBJ1-6; D remains ambiguous. This CDR3 has 16 residues. The germline V gene has CDR1 MDHEN and CDR2 SYDVKM. With 5 bases removed from V and 0 bases from J, the gap between germline ends came to 11 bases. DNA of the CDR3: TGTGCCAGCAGTACCCGACAAAGCTCCTATAATTCACCCCTCCACTTT. Amino acids: CASSTRQSSYNSPLHF.

This rearrangement joins TRBV2 to TRBJ2-2; TRBD2 agrees at 8 bases. CDR1 is SNHLY, CDR2 FYNNEI, per germline. The CDR3 sequence is 15 residues long. V shed 8 bases, J shed 7 bases, and the junction held 12 bases outside the gene matches. CDR3 sequence (DNA): TGTGCCAGCTACCAAAGCCACAGCGGGGGCGGGGAGCTGTTTTTT. This encodes CASYQSHSGGGELFF.

On this clone: Other DNA sequences from this sample encode an identical CDR3 as well. This chain uses TRBV14 with TRBJ1-5; D unresolved. Trimming left V 1 base short and J 3 bases short, with 7 bases between. CDR3 length equals 14 residues. Per the germline V gene, CDR1 is SGHDN and CDR2 is FVKESK. The CDR3 DNA is TGTGCCAGCAGCCAAGCCGGTTACAATCAGCCCCAGCATTTT. It translates to CASSQAGYNQPQHF.

The chain couples TRBV19 to TRBJ2-5; 7 bases match TRBD1. CDR1 and CDR2 (germline): LNHDA, SQIVND (reference sequence). The CDR3 runs 13 residues. V dropped 8 bases and J dropped 4; count of bases not matched to a gene: 7. As DNA, the CDR3 is TGTGCCAGTTCAAGGGGGCTATTAGAGACCCAGTACTTC. It specifies CASSRGLLETQYF.

V and J are TRBV6-5 and TRBJ1-2; D perhaps matches TRBD1 (6 bases). Trimming stripped 6 bases from V and 8 bases from J, with 16 bases between. This CDR3 has 13 residues. Germline V gene lookup returns CDR1 MNHEY and CDR2 SVGAGI. The CDR3 reads CASRAGTSRGYTF. The CDR3 DNA sequence: TGTGCCAGCAGGGCAGGGACAAGCCGCGGCTACACCTTC.